This T cell receptor beta chain was documented in a study of T cell repertoires in cytomegalovirus infection. Turning to the study itself: Use of recently identified HLA-C-restricted and well-studied HLA-B-restricted CMV epitopes was part of the study. TCR beta signatures that were public indicated CMV infection and matching HLA type. General observations from the study: Cumulative frequency (of public TCR beta family members) identified carriers of CMV plus the relevant HLA. The ex vivo response showed dominance by HLA-C-restricted CMV-specific TCR beta clonotypes.

TCRdb reprocessed the reads via MiXCR and lists one record per CDR3 protein. The data contain approximately 83,000 distinct CDR3 sequences, more than 20% of them singletons. The CDR3 runs to 15 residues. Trimming removed 5 bases from V and 4 bases from J; junction bases left unmatched: 5. The germline gives CDR1 SGHTA, CDR2 FQGTGA. This clonotype was observed a few times. The target antigen is unknown. The sequence derives from a human donor in good health (CMV status not recorded). Some clones in this sample may be carry-over from other donors' samples. This rearrangement joins TRBV7-3 to TRBJ2-2; 9 positions match TRBD1. This material consisted of CD8+ T cells from cultured PBMCs, taken from culture after CMV antigen stimulation. This CDR3 reads CASSNRQGGTGELFF. CDR3 bases: TGTGCCAGCAGCAACCGACAGGGGGGCACCGGGGAGCTGTTTTTT. The variable domain in full, completed from reference TRBV7-3 and TRBJ2-2, reads GAGVSQTPSNKVTEKGKYVELRCDPISGHTALYWYRQSLGQGPEFLIYFQGTGAADDSGLPNDRFFAVRPEGSVSTLKIQRTERGDSAVYLCASSNRQGGTGELFFGEGSRLTVL.